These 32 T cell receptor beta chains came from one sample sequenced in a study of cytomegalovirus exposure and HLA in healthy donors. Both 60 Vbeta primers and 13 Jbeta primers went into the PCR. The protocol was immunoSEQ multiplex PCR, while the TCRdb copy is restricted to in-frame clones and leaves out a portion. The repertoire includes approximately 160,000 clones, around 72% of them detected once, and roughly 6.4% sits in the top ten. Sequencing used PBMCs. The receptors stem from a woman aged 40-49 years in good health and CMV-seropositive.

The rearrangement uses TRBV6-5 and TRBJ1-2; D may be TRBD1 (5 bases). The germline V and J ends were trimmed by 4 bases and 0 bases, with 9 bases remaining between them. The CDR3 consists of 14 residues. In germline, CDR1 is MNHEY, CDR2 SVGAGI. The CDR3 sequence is CASSSGPPNYGYTF. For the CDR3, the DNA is TGTGCCAGCAGTTCAGGGCCACCTAACTATGGCTACACCTTC.

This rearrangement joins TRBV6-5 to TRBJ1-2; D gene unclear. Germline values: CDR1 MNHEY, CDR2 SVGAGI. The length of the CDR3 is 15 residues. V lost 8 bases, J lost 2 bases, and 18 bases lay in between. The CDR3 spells CASRSARGYNYGYTF. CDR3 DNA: TGTGCCAGCCGTTCAGCACGGGGATACAACTATGGCTACACCTTC.

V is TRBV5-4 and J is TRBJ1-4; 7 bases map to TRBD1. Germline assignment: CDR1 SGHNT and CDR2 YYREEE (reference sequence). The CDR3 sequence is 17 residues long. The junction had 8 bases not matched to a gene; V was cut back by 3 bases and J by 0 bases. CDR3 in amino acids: CASSSQGLGATNEKLFF. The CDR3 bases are TGTGCCAGCAGCTCACAGGGGTTGGGTGCAACTAATGAAAAACTGTTTTTT.

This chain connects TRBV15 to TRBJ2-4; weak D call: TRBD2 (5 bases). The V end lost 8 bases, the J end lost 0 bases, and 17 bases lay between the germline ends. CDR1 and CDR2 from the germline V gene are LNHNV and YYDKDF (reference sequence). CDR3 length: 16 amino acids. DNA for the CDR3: TGTGCCACCGGTATACCGGGGAGTGAAGCCAAAAACATTCAGTACTTC. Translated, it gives CATGIPGSEAKNIQYF. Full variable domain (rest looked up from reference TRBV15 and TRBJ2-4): DAMVIQNPRYQVTQFGKPVTLSCSQTLNHNVMYWYQQKSSQAPKLLFHYYDKDFNNEADTPDNFQSRRPNTSFCFLDIRSPGLGDTAMYLCATGIPGSEAKNIQYFGAGTRLSVL.

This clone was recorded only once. CDR3 nucleotides: TGTGCTAGTGGTTTGGGGACAGGGGAGCAGTTCTTC. Translated: CASGLGTGEQFF. The rearrangement uses TRBV12-5 and TRBJ2-1; TRBD1 agrees at 8 bases. This CDR3 is 12 amino acids long. Germline-derived CDR1 and CDR2 are LGHNT and FRNRAP. The V segment lost 1 base and the J segment 10 bases; nucleotides outside the gene matches: 0.

CDR3 coding DNA: TGTGCCAGCTCACCACCGGACAGGTGGAACTATGGCTACACCTTC. It codes for CASSPPDRWNYGYTF. The rearrangement joins TRBV18 to TRBJ1-2; 7 nucleotides match TRBD1. CDR3 length: 15 residues. The junction had 3 bases not matched to a gene; V was cut back by 0 bases and J by 2 bases. Looked up from germline, CDR1 is KGHSH and CDR2 is LQKENI.

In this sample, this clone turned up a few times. In DNA, the CDR3 is TGTGCCGCCCGACCAGGGTTGGGCTATGGCTACACCTTC. It is translated as CAARPGLGYGYTF. The chain carries TRBV10-3 and TRBJ1-2; the D gene is possibly TRBD1 (5 bases). This CDR3 contains 13 residues. Deletions cut 11 bases from V and 4 bases from J, with 17 bases between. The V gene's germline CDR1 is ENHRY and CDR2 SYGVKD.

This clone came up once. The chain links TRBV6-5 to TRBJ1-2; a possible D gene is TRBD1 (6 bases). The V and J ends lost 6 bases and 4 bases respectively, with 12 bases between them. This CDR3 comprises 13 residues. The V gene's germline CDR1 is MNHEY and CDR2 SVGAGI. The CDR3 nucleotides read TGTGCCAGCAGCCGGGACAAGGGCTATGGCTACACCTTC. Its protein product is CASSRDKGYGYTF.

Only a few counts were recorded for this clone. The CDR3 sequence: CASRVLAGGTGTGELFF. The CDR3 region has the DNA TGTGCCAGTAGGGTCCTAGCGGGGGGAACTGGCACCGGGGAGCTGTTTTTT. The gene calls are TRBV19 and TRBJ2-2; 11 positions match TRBD2. V shed 6 bases and J 4 bases; nucleotides not matched to a gene: 10. CDR1 and CDR2 from the germline V gene are LNHDA and SQIVND (reference sequence). There are 17 residues in the CDR3.

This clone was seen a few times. For the CDR3, the DNA is TGTGCCAGCAGTTTTGGGCAGAATAATGAAAAACTGTTTTTT. Protein sequence: CASSFGQNNEKLFF. The chain uses TRBV7-9 and TRBJ1-4; D unresolved. The CDR3 loop spans 14 amino acids. Germline CDR1 and CDR2: SEHNR and FQNEAQ (reference sequence). With 6 bases removed from V and 4 bases from J, the gap between germline ends came to 12 bases.

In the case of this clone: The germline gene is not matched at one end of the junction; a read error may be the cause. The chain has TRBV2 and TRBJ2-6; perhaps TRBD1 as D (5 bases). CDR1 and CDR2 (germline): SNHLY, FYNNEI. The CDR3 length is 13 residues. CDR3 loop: CASSTPGANGLTF. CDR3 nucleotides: TGTGCCAGCTCGACGCCTGGGGCCAACGGCCTGACTTTC.

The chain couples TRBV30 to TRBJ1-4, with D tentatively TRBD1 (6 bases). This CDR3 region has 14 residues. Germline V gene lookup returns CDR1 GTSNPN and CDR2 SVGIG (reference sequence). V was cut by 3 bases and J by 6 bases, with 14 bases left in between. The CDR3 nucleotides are TGTGCCTGGAGGTCTGGCAGGGGCGATGAAAAACTGTTTTTT. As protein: CAWRSGRGDEKLFF.

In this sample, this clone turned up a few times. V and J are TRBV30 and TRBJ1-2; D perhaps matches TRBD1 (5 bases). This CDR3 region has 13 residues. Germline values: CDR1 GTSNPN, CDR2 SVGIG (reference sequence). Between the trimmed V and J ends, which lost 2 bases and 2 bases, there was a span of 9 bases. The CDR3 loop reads CAWSHRRNYGYTF. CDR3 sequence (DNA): TGTGCCTGGAGTCACAGGAGAAACTATGGCTACACCTTC.

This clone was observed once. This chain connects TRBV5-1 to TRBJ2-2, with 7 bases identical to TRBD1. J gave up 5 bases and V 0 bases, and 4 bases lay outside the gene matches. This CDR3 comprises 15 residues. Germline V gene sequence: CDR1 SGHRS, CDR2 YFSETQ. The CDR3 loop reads CASSLGGGHTGELFF. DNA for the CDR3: TGCGCCAGCAGCTTGGGAGGGGGCCATACCGGGGAGCTGTTTTTT.

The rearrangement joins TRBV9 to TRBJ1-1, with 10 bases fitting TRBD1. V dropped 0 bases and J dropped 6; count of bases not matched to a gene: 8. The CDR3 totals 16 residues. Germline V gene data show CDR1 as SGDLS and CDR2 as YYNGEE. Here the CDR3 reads CASSVGTGGIEAEAFF. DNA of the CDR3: TGTGCCAGCAGCGTAGGGACAGGGGGGATTGAGGCTGAAGCTTTCTTT.

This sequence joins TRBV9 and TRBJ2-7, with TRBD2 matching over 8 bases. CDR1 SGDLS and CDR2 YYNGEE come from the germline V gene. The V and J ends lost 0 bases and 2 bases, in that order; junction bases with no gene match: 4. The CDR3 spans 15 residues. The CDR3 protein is CASSVGSGGTYEQYF. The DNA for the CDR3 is TGTGCCAGCAGCGTAGGAAGCGGGGGTACCTACGAGCAGTACTTC.

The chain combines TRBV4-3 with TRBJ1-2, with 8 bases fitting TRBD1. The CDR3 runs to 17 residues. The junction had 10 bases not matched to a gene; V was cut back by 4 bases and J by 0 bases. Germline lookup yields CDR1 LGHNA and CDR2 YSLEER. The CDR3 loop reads CASSPSTGASTNYGYTF. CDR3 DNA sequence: TGCGCCAGCAGCCCCTCGACAGGGGCCTCCACTAACTATGGCTACACCTTC.

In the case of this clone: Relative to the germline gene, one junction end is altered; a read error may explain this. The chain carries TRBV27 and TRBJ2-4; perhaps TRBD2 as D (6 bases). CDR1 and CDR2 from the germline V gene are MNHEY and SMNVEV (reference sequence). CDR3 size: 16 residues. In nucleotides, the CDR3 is TGTGCCAGCAGTTCCTTCGGCTCACTAGCCAAAAACAGTCAGTACTTC. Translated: CASSSFGSLAKNSQYF.

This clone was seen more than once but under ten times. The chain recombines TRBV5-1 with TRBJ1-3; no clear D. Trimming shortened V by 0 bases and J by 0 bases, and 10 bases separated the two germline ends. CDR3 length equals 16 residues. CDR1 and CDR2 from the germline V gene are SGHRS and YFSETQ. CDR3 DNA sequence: TGCGCCAGCAGCTTGGACCCCTCTAGCTCTGGAAACACCATATATTTT. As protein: CASSLDPSSSGNTIYF.

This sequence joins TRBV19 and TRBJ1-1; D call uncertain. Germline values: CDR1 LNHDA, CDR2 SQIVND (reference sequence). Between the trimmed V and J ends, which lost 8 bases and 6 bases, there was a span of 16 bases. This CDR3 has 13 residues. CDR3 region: CASPPPGGSEAFF. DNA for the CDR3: TGTGCCAGTCCCCCGCCGGGTGGCTCTGAAGCTTTCTTT.

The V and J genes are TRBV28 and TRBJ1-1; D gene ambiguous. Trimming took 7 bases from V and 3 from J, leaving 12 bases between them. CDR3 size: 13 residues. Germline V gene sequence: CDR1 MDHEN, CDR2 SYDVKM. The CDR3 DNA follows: TGTGCCAGCACCCCCATCGGGGACACTGAAGCTTTCTTT. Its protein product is CASTPIGDTEAFF.

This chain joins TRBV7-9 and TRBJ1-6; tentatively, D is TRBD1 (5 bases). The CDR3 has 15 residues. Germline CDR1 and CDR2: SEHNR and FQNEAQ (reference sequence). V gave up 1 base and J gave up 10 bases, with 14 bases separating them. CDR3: CASSLGGTVVSPLHF. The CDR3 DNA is TGTGCCAGCAGCTTAGGCGGGACTGTGGTGTCACCCCTCCACTTT.

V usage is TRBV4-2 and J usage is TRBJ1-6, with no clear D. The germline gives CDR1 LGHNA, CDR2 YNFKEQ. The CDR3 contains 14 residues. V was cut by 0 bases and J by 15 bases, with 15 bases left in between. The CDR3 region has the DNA TGTGCCAGCAGCCAAGAGGGCAGCTTAAGACGCCTCCACTTT. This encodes CASSQEGSLRRLHF.

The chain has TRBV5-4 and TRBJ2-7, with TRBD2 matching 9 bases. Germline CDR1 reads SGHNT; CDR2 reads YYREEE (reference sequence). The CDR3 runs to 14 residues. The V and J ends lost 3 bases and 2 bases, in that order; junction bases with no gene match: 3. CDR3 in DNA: TGTGCCAGCAGCTCGACTAGCGGTGCCTACGAGCAGTACTTC. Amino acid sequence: CASSSTSGAYEQYF. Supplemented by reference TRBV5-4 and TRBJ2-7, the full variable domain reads ETGVTQSPTHLIKTRGQQVTLRCSSQSGHNTVSWYQQALGQGPQFIFQYYREEENGRGNFPPRFSGLQFPNYSSELNVNALELDDSALYLCASSSTSGAYEQYFGPGTRLTVT.

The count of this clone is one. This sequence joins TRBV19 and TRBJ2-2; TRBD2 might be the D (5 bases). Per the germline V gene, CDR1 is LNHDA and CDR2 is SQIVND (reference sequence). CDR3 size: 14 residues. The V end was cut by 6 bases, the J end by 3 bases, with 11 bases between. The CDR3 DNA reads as TGTGCCAGTAGACTGGACGGGGACACCGGGGAGCTGTTTTTT. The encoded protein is CASRLDGDTGELFF.

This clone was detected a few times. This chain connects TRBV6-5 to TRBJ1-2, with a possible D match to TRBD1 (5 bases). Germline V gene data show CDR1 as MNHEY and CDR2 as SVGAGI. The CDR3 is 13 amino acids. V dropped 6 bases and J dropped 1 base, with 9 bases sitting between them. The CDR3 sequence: CASRDTDNYGYTF. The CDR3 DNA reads TGTGCCAGCAGGGACACCGATAACTATGGCTACACCTTC.

CDR3 sequence reads: CASSLGGQGNTGELFF. CDR3 in DNA: TGCGCCAGCAGCTTGGGGGGACAGGGAAACACCGGGGAGCTGTTTTTT. The rearrangement joins TRBV5-1 to TRBJ2-2; TRBD1 aligns across 9 bases. V was clipped by 0 bases and J by 2 bases; unmatched bases: 2. Per the germline V gene, CDR1 is SGHRS and CDR2 is YFSETQ. This CDR3 is built from 16 residues.

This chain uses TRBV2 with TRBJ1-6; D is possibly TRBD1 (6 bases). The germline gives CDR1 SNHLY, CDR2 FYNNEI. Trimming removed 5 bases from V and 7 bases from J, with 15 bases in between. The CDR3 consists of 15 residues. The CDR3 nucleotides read TGTGCCAGCAGTTCACAGGGTGATGAGAATTCACCCCTCCACTTT. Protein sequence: CASSSQGDENSPLHF.

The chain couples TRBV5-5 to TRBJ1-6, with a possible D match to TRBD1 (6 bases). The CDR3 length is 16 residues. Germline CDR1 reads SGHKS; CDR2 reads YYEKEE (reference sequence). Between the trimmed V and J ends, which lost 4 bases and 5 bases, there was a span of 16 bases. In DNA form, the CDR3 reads TGTGCCAGCAGCCAAGGTCCAGGGGTGGATAATTCACCCCTCCACTTT. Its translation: CASSQGPGVDNSPLHF. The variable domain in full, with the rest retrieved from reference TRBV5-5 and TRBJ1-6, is DAGVTQSPTHLIKTRGQQVTLRCSPISGHKSVSWYQQVLGQGPQFIFQYYEKEERGRGNFPDRFSARQFPNYSSELNVNALLLGDSALYLCASSQGPGVDNSPLHFGNGTRLTVT.

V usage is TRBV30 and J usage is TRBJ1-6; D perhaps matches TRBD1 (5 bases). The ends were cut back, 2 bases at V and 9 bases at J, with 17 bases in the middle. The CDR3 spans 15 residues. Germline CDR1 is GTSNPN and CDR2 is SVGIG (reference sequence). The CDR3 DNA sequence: TGTGCCTGGAGTTTTAACGCAGGGCTAGGTTCACCCCTCCACTTT. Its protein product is CAWSFNAGLGSPLHF.

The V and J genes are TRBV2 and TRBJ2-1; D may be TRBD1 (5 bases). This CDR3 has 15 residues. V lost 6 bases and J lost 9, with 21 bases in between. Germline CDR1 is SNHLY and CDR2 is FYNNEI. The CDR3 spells CASSPREAQGGEQFF. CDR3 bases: TGTGCCAGCAGCCCAAGGGAAGCCCAGGGCGGTGAGCAGTTCTTC. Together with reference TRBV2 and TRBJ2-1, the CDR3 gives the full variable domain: EPEVTQTPSHQVTQMGQEVILRCVPISNHLYFYWYRQILGQKVEFLVSFYNNEISEKSEIFDDQFSVERPDGSNFTLKIRSTKLEDSAMYFCASSPREAQGGEQFFGPGTRLTVL.

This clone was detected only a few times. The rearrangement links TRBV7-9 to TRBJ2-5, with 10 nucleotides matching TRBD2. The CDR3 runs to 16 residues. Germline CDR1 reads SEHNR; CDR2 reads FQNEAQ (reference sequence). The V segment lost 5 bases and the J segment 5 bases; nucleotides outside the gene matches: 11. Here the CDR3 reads CASSQDGYSGGETQYF. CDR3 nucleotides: TGTGCCAGCAGCCAAGATGGGTATAGCGGGGGGGAGACCCAGTACTTC.